This T cell receptor beta chain was captured by sequencing in a study of cytomegalovirus exposure and HLA in healthy donors. Study outcomes and limitations: Other equally common chains were less clonally expanded than HLA-associated TCR beta chains, a later analysis showed. From TCR beta sequences, most subjects' HLA-A and HLA-B alleles were reportedly predicted accurately. Another analysis was done later, and it associated 15,000 or so TCR beta sequences with HLA alleles at 0.05 false discovery rate.

Researchers ran the PCR with 60 Vbeta and 13 Jbeta primers. The method was immunoSEQ multiplex PCR; TCRdb's version includes in-frame clones alone and lacks a portion of them. The sample holds over 150,000 clones, approximately 71% seen once. Details on this clone: Its specificity is unknown.

Germline assignment: CDR1 LGHNA and CDR2 YSLEER. V was shortened by 3 bases and J by 1 base, with 9 bases between the two germline ends. The CDR3 loop spans 15 amino acids. What was sequenced was PBMCs. The rearrangement joins TRBV4-3 to TRBJ2-2; D is perhaps TRBD1 (5 bases). The receptor was isolated from a woman aged 18 to 35 in good health and CMV-seropositive. The CDR3 region is CASSHSQGNTGELFF. CDR3 bases: TGCGCCAGCAGCCATTCGCAGGGGAACACCGGGGAGCTGTTTTTT.